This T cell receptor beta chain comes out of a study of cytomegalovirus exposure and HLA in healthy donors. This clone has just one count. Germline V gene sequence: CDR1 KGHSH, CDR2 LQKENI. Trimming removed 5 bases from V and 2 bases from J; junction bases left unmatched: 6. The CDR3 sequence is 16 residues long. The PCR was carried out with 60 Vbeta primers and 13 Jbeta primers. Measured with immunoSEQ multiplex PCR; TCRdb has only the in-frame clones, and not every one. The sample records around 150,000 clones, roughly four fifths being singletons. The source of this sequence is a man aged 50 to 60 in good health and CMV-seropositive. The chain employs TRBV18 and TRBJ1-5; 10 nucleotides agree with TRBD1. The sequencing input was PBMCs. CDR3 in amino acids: CASSLAGTGGNQPQHF. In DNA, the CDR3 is TGTGCCAGCTCATTAGCCGGGACAGGGGGCAATCAGCCCCAGCATTTT.